This section outlines one TCR beta chain sequence together with its context. The data stem from a study of blood T cell repertoires in COVID-19. Across the whole study: PBMCs, B-cell-depleted T cells, or T cells were the source of the cDNA or gDNA that made up the material.

The CDR3 contains 16 residues. Germline-derived CDR1 and CDR2 are LNHDA and SQIVND (reference sequence). The J segment lost 0 bases and the V segment lost 2 bases, leaving 6 bases of the junction unmatched. Per the study methods: Counts of nucleated cells, estimated from reference gene primer amplification, were obtained. Clones were read by immunoSEQ multiplex PCR, and TCRdb kept only the in-frame ones, dropping some. V and J calls plus clone size are reproduced from that table; the DNA served to infer D and trimming. The profile covers about 200,000 clones, with around nine tenths appearing a single time and 5.5% to 6.5% taken by the ten largest.

The sequenced sample consisted of peripheral blood. The chain links TRBV19 to TRBJ1-1; the match to TRBD1 covers 7 bases. This sequence originates from a man aged 55 to 70 who had recovered from COVID-19. This CDR3 is CASSITRGLLNTEAFF. CDR3 DNA: TGTGCCAGTAGTATAACGAGGGGGCTACTGAACACTGAAGCTTTCTTT.